The sequence of this TCR beta chain was determined in a study of blood T cell repertoires in COVID-19 (dated by TCRdb to the early 2020s). Context from the whole study: Samples covering the acute and convalescent phases of COVID-19 were provided by collaborators in the United States, Italy and Spain. The material from the prospective study consisted of cDNA or gDNA derived from T cells, B-cell-depleted T cells, or PBMCs. Subjects who had been exposed to COVID-19, were actively infected with it, or had recovered from it provided the deeply sampled blood TCRbeta repertoires that made up the dataset. A freely available public database, intended as a resource for researchers studying the immune response to SARS-CoV-2, is where the repertoires were released. The samples were drawn from the first 160 participants of the ongoing ImmuneRACE study and from roughly 1,300 subjects provided by 6 global collaborators. Nearly every sample came with metadata listing a de-identified subject ID, COVID-19 status, age in years and sex. Where HLA class I and class II types were available, the types were taken from metadata supplied by the sample provider, not from assay-based typing. General study outcomes and caveats: The quantity of clinical and demographic metadata differed by source and by participant and was supplied without curation.

TCRbeta CDR3 regions were amplified from genomic DNA by means of the immunoSEQ Assay, a bias-controlled multiplex PCR. Per the original workflow: The number of nucleated cells in each sample was estimated from the amplification of reference gene primers within the assay. To quantify the absolute abundance of each unique TCRbeta CDR3 rearrangement, sequence reads were collapsed and filtered. For each sample, productive Simpson clonality was calculated as the square root of Simpson's diversity index across productive rearrangements. The table was pulled from immuneACCESS by TCRdb, which kept in-frame rearrangements only. Such tables lose some clones; where checked, under half of the loss comes from unresolved V genes, and the rest has no known cause. V and J calls and clone size are given by that table; D and trimming were obtained from the DNA. This sample has over 80,000 clones in its table, and more than 80% of those were observed once. Of the sample, around 10% is held by the ten largest clones.

A remark on this clone: Its antigen is not yet known. No quality values exist for individual bases; no much larger clone is one base distant.

The collaborating institutions used their own protocols to collect whole blood in K2EDTA tubes. For TCRbeta analysis, collaborators shipped samples in one of three forms: frozen whole blood, isolated PBMCs, or DNA extracted from either of those sample types. V drops 2 bases and J drops 3 bases, leaving 14 bases in between. The CDR3 has 15 amino acids, counting the end cysteine and phenylalanine. Only the CDR3 portion is preserved as DNA: 45 bases, with reading frame beginning at the first base. Sequenced sample: peripheral blood. The chain employs TRBV23-1 and TRBJ2-7; no D gene call is confident. Being an ORF, TRBV23-1 has a function that is uncertain. The sequence came from a woman aged 70-85 years with acute or convalescent COVID-19. The DNA sequence follows: TGCGCCAGCAGTCAAATACCCGACATATTCTACGAGCAGTACTTC. This yields the protein CASSQIPDIFYEQYF.